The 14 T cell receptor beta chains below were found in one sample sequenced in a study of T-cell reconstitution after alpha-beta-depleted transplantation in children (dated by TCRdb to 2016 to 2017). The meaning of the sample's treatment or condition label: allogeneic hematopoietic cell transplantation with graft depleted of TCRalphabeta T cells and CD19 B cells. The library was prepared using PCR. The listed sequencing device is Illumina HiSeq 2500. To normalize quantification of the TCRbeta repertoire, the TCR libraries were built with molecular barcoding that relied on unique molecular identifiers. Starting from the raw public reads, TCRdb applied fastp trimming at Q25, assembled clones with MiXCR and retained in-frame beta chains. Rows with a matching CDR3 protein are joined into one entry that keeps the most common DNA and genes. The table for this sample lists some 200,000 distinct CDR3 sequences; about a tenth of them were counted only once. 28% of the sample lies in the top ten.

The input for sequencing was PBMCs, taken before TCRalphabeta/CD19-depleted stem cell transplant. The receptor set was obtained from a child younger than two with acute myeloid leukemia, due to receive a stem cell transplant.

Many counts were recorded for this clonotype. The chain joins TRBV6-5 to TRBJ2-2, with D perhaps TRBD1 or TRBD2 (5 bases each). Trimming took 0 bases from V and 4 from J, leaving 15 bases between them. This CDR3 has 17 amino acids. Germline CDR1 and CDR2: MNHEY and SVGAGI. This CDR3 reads CASSYSGVPGGTGELFF. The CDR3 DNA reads TGTGCCAGCAGTTACTCGGGGGTTCCAGGAGGCACCGGGGAGCTGTTTTTT.

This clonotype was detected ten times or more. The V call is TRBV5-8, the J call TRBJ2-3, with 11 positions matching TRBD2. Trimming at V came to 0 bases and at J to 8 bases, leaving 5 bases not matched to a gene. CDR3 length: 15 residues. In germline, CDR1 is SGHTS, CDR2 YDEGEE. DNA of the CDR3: TGTGCCAGCAGCTTGGGACTAGCGGGACGAGGTACGCAGTATTTT. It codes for CASSLGLAGRGTQYF. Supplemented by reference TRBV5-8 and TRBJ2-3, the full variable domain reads EAGVTQSPTHLIKTRGQQATLRCSPISGHTSVYWYQQALGLGLQFLLWYDEGEERNRGNFPPRFSGRQFPNYSSELNVNALELEDSALYLCASSLGLAGRGTQYFGPGTRLTVL.

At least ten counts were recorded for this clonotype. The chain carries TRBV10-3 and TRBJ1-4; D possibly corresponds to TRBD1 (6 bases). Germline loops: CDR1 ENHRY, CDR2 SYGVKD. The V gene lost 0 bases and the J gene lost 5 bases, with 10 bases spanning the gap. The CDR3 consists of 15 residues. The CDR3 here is CAISESTGSNEKLFF. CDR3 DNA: TGTGCCATCAGTGAGTCGACAGGTTCCAATGAAAAACTGTTTTTT.

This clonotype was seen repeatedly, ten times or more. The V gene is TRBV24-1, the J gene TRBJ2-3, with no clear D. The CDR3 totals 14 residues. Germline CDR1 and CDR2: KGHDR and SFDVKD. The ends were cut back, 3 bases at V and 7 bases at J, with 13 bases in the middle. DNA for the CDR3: TGTGCCACCAGTGATCCCCGGTGGGTGCATACGCAGTATTTT. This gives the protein CATSDPRWVHTQYF.

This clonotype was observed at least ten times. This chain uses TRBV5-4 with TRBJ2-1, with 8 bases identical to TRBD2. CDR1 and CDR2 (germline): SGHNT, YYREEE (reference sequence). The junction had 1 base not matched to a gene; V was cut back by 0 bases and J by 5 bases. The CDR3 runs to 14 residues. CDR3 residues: CASSLEREHNEQFF. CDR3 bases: TGTGCCAGCAGCTTGGAGCGGGAGCACAATGAGCAGTTCTTC.

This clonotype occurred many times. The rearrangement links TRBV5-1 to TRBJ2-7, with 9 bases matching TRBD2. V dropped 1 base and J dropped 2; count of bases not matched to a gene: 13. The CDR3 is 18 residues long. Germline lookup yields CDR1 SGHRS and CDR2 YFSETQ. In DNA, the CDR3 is TGCGCCAGCAGCTTGACTAGCGGGCTTCTCCTTAGGGCCTACGAGCAGTACTTC. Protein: CASSLTSGLLLRAYEQYF. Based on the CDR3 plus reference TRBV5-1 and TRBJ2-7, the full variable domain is KAGVTQTPRYLIKTRGQQVTLSCSPISGHRSVSWYQQTPGQGLQFLFEYFSETQRNKGNFPGRFSGRQFSNSRSEMNVSTLELGDSALYLCASSLTSGLLLRAYEQYFGPGTRLTVT.

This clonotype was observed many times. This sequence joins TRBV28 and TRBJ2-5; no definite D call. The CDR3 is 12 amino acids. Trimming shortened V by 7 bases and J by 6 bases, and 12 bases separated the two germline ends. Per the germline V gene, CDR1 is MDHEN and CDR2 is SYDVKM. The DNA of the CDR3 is TGTGCCAGCACGTCAATTTCGAAGACCCAGTACTTC. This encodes CASTSISKTQYF.

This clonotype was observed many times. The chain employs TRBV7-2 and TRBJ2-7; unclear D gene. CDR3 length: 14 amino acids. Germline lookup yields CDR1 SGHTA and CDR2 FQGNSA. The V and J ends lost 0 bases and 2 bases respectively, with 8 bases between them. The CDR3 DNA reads TGTGCCAGCAGCTTAGCGGTAATCACCTACGAGCAGTACTTC. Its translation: CASSLAVITYEQYF.

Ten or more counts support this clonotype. CDR3: CSGRGYHEQYF. Here the CDR3 DNA reads TGCAGTGGTAGGGGGTATCACGAGCAGTACTTC. The chain recombines TRBV20-1 with TRBJ2-7; a possible D gene is TRBD1 (6 bases). The CDR3 spans 11 residues. Germline V lookup: CDR1 DFQATT, CDR2 SNEGSKA (reference sequence). Trimming cost V 7 bases and J 5 bases, with 12 bases left between them.

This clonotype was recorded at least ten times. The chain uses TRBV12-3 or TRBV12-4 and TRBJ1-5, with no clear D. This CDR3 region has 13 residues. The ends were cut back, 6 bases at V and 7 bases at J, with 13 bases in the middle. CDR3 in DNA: TGTGCCAGCAGCCCCGGGGTGCAGCAGCCCCAGCATTTT. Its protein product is CASSPGVQQPQHF.

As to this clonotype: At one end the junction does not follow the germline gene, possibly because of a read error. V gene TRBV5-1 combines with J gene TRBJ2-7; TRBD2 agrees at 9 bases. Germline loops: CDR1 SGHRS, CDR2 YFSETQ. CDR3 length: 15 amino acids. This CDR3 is CASSFISGRTYEQHF. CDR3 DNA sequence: TGCGCCAGCAGCTTCATTAGCGGGAGAACCTACGAGCAGCACTTC.

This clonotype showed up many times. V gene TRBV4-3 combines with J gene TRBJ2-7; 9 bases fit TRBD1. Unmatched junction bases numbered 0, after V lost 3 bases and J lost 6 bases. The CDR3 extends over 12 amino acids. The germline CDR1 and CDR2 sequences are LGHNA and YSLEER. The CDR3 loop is CASSQDRGEQYF. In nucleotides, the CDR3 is TGCGCCAGCAGCCAGGACAGGGGCGAGCAGTACTTC.

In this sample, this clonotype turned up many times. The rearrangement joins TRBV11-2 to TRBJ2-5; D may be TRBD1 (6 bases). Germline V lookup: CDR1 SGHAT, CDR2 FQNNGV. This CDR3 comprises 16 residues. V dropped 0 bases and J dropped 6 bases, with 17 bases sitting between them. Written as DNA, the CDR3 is TGTGCCAGCAGCTTAGATGGACAGCTCTTTAGTCAGACCCAGTACTTC. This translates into CASSLDGQLFSQTQYF.

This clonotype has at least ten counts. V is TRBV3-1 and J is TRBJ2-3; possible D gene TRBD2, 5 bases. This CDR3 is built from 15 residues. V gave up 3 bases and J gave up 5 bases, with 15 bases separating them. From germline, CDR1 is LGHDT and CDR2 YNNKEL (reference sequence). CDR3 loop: CASSQRTLREDTQYF. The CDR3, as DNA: TGTGCCAGCAGCCAGCGGACTCTTCGGGAAGATACGCAGTATTTT.